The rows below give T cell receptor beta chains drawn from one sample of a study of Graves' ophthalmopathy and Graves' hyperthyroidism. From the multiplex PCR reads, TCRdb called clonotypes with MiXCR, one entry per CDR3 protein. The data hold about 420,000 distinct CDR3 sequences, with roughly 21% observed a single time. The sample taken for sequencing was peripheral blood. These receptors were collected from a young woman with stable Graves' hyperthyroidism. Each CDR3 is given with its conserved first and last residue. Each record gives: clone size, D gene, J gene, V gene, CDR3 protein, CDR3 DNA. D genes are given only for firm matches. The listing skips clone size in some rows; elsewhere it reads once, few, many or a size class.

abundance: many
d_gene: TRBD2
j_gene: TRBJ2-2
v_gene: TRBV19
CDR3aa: CASSPTSGRPGELFF
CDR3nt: TGTGCCAGTAGTCCAACTAGCGGGAGGCCCGGGGAGCTGTTTTTT

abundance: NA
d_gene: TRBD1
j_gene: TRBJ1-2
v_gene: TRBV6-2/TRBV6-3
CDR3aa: CASSPSPGQYYGYTF
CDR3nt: TGTGCCAGCAGCCCTAGCCCGGGACAGTACTATGGCTACACCTTC

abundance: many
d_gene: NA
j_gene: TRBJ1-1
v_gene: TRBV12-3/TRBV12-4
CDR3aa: CASSLGRREIRFVNTEAFF
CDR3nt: TGTGCCAGCAGTTTAGGTAGGCGTGAGATTCGCTTCGTGAACACTGAAGCTTTCTTT

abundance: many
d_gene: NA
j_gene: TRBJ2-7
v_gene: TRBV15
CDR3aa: CATSRDEGVPYEQYF
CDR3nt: TGTGCCACCAGCAGAGATGAAGGGGTTCCCTACGAGCAGTACTTC

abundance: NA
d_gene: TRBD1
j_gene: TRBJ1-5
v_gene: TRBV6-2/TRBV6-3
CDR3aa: CASSRTGVSNQPQHF
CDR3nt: TGTGCCAGCAGCCGGACAGGGGTTAGCAATCAGCCCCAGCATTTT

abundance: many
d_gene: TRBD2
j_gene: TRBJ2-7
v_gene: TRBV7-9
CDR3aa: CASTSGRSYEQYF
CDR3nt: TGTGCCAGCACTAGCGGGAGGAGCTACGAGCAGTACTTC

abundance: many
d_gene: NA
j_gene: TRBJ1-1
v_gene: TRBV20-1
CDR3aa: CSARGSAGQKNTEAFF
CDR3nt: TGCAGTGCTAGAGGTTCGGCAGGGCAAAAGAACACTGAAGCTTTCTTT

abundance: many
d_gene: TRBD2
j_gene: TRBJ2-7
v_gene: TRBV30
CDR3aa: CAWSGGGDEQYF
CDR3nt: TGTGCCTGGAGTGGCGGGGGGGACGAGCAGTACTTC

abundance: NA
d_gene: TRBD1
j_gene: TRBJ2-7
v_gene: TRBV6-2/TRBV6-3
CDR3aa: CASSFGQARAYEQYF
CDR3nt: TGTGCCAGCAGTTTTGGACAGGCAAGAGCCTACGAGCAGTACTTC

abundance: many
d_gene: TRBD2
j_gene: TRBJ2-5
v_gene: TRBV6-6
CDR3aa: CASKTSTAQETQYF
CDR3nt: TGTGCCAGCAAGACTAGCACTGCCCAAGAGACCCAGTACTTC

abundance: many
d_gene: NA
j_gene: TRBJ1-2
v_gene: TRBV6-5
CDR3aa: CASSPRSNYGYTF
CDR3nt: TGTGCCAGCAGCCCTCGGTCTAACTATGGCTACACCTTC

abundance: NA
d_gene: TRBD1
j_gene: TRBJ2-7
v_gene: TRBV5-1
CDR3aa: CASSLEGTDYEQYF
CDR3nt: TGCGCCAGCAGCTTGGAAGGGACAGACTACGAGCAGTACTTC

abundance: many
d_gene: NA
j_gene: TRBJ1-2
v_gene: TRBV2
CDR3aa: CASKVLGGVGGYTF
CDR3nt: TGTGCCAGCAAGGTTCTCGGTGGGGTCGGGGGCTACACCTTC

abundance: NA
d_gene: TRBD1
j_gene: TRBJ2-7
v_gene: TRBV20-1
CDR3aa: CSAYRDREHEQYF
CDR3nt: TGCAGTGCTTACCGGGACAGGGAGCACGAGCAGTACTTC

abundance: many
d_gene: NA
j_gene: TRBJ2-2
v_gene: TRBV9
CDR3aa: CASSVDSLWELGELFF
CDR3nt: TGTGCCAGCAGCGTAGACTCCTTATGGGAGCTCGGGGAGCTGTTTTTT

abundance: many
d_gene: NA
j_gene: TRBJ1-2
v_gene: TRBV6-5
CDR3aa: CASEPVRGLGYGYTF
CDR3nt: TGTGCCAGCGAACCTGTCCGGGGACTGGGGTATGGCTACACCTTC

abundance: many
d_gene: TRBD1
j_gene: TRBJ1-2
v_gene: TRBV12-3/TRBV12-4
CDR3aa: CASSSYRGSNYGYTF
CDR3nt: TGTGCCAGCAGTTCGTACAGGGGTTCGAACTATGGCTACACCTTC

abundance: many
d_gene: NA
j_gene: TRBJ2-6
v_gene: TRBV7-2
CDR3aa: CASSLAGGVSGANVLTF
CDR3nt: TGTGCCAGCAGCTTAGCTGGCGGGGTCTCTGGGGCCAACGTCCTGACTTTC

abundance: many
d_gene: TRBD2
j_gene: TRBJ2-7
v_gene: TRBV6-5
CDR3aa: CASSYFGTSGTYEQYF
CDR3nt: TGTGCCAGCAGTTACTTCGGGACTAGCGGTACTTACGAGCAGTACTTC

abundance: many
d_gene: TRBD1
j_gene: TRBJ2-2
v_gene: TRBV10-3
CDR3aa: CAIKGQGKTGELFF
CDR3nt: TGTGCCATCAAGGGACAGGGGAAAACCGGGGAGCTGTTTTTT

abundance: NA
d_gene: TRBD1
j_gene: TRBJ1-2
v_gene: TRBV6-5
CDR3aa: CASSYVQGAGYGYTF
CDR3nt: TGTGCCAGCAGTTACGTACAGGGGGCTGGGTATGGCTACACCTTC

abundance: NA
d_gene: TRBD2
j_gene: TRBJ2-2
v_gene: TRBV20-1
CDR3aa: CSARDPTSGRPGELFF
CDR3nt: TGCAGTGCTAGAGATCCTACTAGCGGGAGACCCGGGGAGCTGTTTTTT

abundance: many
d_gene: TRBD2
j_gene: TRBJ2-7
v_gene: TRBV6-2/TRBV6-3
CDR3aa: CASLTVGTSASAAYEQYF
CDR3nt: TGTGCCAGCCTCACTGTAGGGACTAGCGCGTCGGCGGCCTACGAGCAGTACTTC

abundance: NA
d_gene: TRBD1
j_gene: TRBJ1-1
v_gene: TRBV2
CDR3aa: CASSTDRGITEAFF
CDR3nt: TGTGCCAGCAGTACGGACAGGGGGATCACTGAAGCTTTCTTT

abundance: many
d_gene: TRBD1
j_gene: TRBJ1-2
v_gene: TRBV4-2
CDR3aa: CASSLDRQGGLFNYGYTF
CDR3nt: TGTGCCAGCAGCCTCGATAGACAGGGTGGATTGTTTAACTATGGCTACACCTTC

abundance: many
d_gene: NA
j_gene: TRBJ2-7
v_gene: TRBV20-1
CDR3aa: CSASRSPRWSYEQYF
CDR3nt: TGCAGTGCTAGTCGCTCCCCAAGGTGGTCCTACGAGCAGTACTTC

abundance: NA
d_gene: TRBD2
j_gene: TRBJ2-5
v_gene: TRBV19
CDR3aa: CASSTAGGTQETQYF
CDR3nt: TGTGCCAGTAGTACGGCGGGGGGCACCCAAGAGACCCAGTACTTC

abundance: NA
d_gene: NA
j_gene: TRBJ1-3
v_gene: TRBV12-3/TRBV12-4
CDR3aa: CASKDFSGNTIYF
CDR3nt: TGTGCCAGCAAGGACTTCTCTGGAAACACCATATATTTT

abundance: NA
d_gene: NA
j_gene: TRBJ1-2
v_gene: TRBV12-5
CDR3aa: CASGSAGDVSYGYTF
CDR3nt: TGTGCTAGTGGTTCCGCAGGGGACGTCAGCTATGGCTACACCTTC